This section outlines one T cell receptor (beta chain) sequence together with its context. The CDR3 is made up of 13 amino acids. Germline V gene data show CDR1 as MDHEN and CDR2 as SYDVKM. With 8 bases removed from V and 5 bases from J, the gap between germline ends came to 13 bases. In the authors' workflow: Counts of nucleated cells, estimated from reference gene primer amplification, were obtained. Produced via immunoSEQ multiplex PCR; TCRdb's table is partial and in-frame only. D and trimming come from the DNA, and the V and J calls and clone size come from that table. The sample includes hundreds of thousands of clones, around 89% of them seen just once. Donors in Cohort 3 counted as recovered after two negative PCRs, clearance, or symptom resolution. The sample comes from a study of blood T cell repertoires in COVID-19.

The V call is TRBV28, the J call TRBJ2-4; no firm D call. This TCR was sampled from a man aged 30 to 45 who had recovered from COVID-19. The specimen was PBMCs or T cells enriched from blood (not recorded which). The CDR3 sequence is CASLLSGQNIQYF. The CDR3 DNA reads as TGTGCCAGCTTGTTAAGTGGCCAAAACATTCAGTACTTC.